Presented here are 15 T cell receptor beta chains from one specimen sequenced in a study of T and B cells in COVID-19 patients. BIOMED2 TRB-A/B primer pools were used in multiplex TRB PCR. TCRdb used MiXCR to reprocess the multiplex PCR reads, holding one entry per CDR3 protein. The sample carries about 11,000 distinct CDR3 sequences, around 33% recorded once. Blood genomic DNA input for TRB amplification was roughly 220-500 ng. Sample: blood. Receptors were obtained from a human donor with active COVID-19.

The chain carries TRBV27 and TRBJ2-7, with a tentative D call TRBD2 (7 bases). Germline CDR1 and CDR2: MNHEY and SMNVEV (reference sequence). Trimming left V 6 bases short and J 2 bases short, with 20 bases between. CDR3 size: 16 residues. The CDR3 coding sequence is TGTGCCAGCAGCCCCCTGGGGGCTAGCGGCACCTACGAGCAGTACTTC. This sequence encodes CASSPLGASGTYEQYF.

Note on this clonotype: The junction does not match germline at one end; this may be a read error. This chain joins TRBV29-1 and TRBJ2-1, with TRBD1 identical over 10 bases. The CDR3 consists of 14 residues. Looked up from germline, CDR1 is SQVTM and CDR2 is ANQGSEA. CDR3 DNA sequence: TGCAGCGGTGGACAGGGGGGGGTCATCAATGAGCAGTTCTTT. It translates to CSGGQGGVINEQFF.

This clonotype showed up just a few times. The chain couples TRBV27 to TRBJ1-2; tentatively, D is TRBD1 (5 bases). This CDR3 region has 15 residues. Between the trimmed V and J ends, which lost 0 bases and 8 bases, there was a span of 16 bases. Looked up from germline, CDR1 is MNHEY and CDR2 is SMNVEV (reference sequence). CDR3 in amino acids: CASSLSPPTGGGYTF. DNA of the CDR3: TGTGCCAGCAGTTTATCACCCCCAACAGGTGGCGGCTACACCTTC.

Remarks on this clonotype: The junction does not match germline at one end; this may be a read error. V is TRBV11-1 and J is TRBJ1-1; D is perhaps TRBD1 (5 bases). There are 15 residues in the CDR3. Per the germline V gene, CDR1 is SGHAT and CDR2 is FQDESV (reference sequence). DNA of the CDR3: TGTGGCAGCAGCTGGGGCCAGATGAAGAACACTGAAGCTTTCTTT. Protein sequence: CGSSWGQMKNTEAFF.

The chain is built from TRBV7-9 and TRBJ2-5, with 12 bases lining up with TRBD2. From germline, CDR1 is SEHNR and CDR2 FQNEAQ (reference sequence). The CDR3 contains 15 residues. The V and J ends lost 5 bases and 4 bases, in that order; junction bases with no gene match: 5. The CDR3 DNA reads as TGTGCCAGCAGCCCTCCGGGACTAGCGGGAGAGACCCAGTACTTC. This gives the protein CASSPPGLAGETQYF.

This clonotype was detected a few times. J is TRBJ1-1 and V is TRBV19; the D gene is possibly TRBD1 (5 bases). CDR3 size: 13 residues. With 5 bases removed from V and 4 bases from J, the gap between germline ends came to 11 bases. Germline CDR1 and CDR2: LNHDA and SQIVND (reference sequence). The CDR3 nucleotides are TGTGCCAGTAGTCCTGGGACGGGCACTGAAGCTTTCTTT. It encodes CASSPGTGTEAFF.

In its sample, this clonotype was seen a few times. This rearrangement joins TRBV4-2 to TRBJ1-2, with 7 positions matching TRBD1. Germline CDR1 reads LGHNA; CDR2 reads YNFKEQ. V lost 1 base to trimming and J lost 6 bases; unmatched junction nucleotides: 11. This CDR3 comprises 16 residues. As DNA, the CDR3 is TGTGCCAGCAGCCAAGCTTCTCTCGGGACAGTTGATGGCTACACCTTC. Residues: CASSQASLGTVDGYTF.

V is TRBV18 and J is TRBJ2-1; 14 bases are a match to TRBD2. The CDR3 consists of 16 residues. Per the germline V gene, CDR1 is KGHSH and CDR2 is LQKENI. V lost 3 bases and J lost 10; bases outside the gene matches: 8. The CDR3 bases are TGTGCCAGCTCACCTAGGACCGGACTAGCGGGGGGAGAGCAGTTCTTC. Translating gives CASSPRTGLAGGEQFF.

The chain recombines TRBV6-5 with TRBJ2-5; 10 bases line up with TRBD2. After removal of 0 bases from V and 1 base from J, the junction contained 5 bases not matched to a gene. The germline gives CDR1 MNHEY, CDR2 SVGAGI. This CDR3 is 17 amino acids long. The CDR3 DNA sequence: TGTGCCAGCAGTTACTCTGGTAGCGGGGGGTTCCAAGAGACCCAGTACTTC. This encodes CASSYSGSGGFQETQYF.

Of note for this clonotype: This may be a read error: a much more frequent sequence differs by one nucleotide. The CDR3 sequence is CASRSTGTNEKLFF. The CDR3 DNA reads TGTGCCAGCAGGTCGACAGGTACTAATGAAAAACTGTTTTTT. This chain uses TRBV5-6 with TRBJ1-4; possibly TRBD1 for D (6 bases). CDR3 length: 14 amino acids. V lost 5 bases to trimming and J lost 2 bases, with 10 bases between them. CDR1 is SGHDT, CDR2 YYEEEE, per germline. The full variable domain, in which reference TRBV5-6 and TRBJ1-4 provide the parts outside the CDR3, is DAGVTQSPTHLIKTRGQQVTLRCSPKSGHDTVSWYQQALGQGPQFIFQYYEEEERQRGNFPDRFSGHQFPNYSSELNVNALLLGDSALYLCASRSTGTNEKLFFGSGTQLSVL.

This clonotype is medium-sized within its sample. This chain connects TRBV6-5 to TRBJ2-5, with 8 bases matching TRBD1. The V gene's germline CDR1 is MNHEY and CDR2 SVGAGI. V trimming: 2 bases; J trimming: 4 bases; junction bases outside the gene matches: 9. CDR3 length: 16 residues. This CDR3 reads CASSYLDRGSSETQYF. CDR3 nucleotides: TGTGCCAGCAGTTACCTCGACAGGGGTAGTTCAGAGACCCAGTACTTC.

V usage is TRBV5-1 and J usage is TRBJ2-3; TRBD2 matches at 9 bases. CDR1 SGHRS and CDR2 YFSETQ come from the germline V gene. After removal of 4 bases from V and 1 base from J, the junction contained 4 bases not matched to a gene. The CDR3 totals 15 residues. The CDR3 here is CASSTWTSGTDTQYF. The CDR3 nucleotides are TGCGCCAGCAGCACCTGGACTAGCGGCACAGATACGCAGTATTTT.

The CDR3 bases are TGTGCCAGCGGCTCCCAGCGGGGGGGCCCCAATGAGCAGTTCTTC. Translated, it gives CASGSQRGGPNEQFF. The V gene is TRBV7-2, the J gene TRBJ2-1, with 10 bases identical to TRBD2. The CDR3 consists of 15 residues. CDR1 and CDR2 (germline): SGHTA, FQGNSA. With 8 bases clipped from V and 6 bases from J, the junction kept 10 bases outside the gene matches.

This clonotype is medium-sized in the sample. The CDR3 DNA follows: TGTGCCAGCGCAGGAAGGCGGAGGGGGAGCTCCTACAATGAGCAGTTCTTC. Translated, it gives CASAGRRRGSSYNEQFF. The V gene is TRBV27, the J gene TRBJ2-1, with D tentatively TRBD1 or TRBD2 (6 bases each). Trimming stripped 8 bases from V and 0 bases from J, with 20 bases between. The CDR3 totals 17 residues. Germline CDR1 is MNHEY and CDR2 is SMNVEV (reference sequence).

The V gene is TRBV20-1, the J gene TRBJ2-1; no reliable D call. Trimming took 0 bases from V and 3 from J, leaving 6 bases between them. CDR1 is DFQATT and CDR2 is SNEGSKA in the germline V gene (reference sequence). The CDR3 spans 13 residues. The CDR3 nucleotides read TGCAGTGCTAGAGAGGACCGCTACAATGAGCAGTTCTTC. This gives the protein CSAREDRYNEQFF.